The 26 T cell receptor beta chains presented below share a single source sample, sequenced in a study of cytomegalovirus exposure and HLA in healthy donors (dated by TCRdb to about 2017). Libraries were constructed by the immunoSEQ multiplex PCR assay. TCRdb limited this immuneACCESS table to in-frame rearrangements with V and J called. A share of clones is missing; checked studies link under half to unresolved V genes, and the rest is unexplained. The sample profile shows 220,000 or so clones; around nine tenths of them were found once. The ten largest clones represent 2% to 2.5% of the sample. The sample taken for sequencing was PBMCs. The receptors were gathered from a woman between 18 and 30 years old in good health and CMV-seropositive.

The sample holds a few counts of this clone. This chain links TRBV9 with TRBJ1-1; possibly TRBD1 for D (6 bases). V shed 7 bases and J shed 5 bases, with 15 bases lying between them. This CDR3 comprises 13 residues. Germline-derived CDR1 and CDR2 are SGDLS and YYNGEE. CDR3 protein: CASLNRDGTEAFF. DNA of the CDR3: TGTGCCAGCCTGAACAGGGATGGAACTGAAGCTTTCTTT.

This clone has a handful of counts. This chain uses TRBV7-9 with TRBJ1-5; the D gene is possibly TRBD1 (5 bases). Germline V gene lookup returns CDR1 SEHNR and CDR2 FQNEAQ (reference sequence). This CDR3 is 15 amino acids long. Trimming left V 4 bases short and J 4 bases short, with 14 bases between. CDR3 sequence (DNA): TGTGCCAGCAGCTCCCTGCAGGGCCCTAATCAGCCCCAGCATTTT. Protein: CASSSLQGPNQPQHF.

The chain joins TRBV5-6 to TRBJ1-1; the match to TRBD1 covers 11 bases. CDR1 and CDR2 (germline): SGHDT, YYEEEE. CDR3 size: 17 residues. Losses at the gene ends were 4 bases for V and 0 bases for J; bases not matched to a gene: 8. CDR3 sequence reads: CASSPDRGRRMNTEAFF. In DNA, the CDR3 is TGTGCCAGCAGCCCGGACAGGGGGCGGCGAATGAACACTGAAGCTTTCTTT.

This clone showed up just once. This chain uses TRBV19 with TRBJ2-3; 12 bases agree with TRBD2. The J segment lost 5 bases and the V segment lost 6 bases, leaving 6 bases of the junction unmatched. Germline-derived CDR1 and CDR2 are LNHDA and SQIVND (reference sequence). The CDR3 length is 15 residues. Here the CDR3 reads CASSGLAGYGDTQYF. The CDR3 DNA sequence: TGTGCCAGTAGCGGACTAGCGGGATATGGAGATACGCAGTATTTT.

DNA of the CDR3: TGTGCCAGCAGCCCCATAGAGGACAGGGCTGGCGGGTATGGCTACACCTTC. This encodes CASSPIEDRAGGYGYTF. The gene calls are TRBV11-3 and TRBJ1-2; 8 bases are shared with TRBD1. Germline loops: CDR1 SGHNT, CDR2 YENEEA. The length of the CDR3 is 17 residues. The J segment lost 5 bases and the V segment lost 5 bases, leaving 16 bases of the junction unmatched.

The chain joins TRBV7-2 to TRBJ2-1, with D perhaps TRBD2 (5 bases). V lost 5 bases and J 6 bases, leaving 17 bases between the germline ends. The CDR3 totals 15 residues. CDR1 SGHTA and CDR2 FQGNSA come from the germline V gene. The CDR3 coding sequence is TGTGCCAGCAGCGACGGGATCAGGAGTTTCAATGAGCAGTTCTTC. Translated, it gives CASSDGIRSFNEQFF.

The V and J genes are TRBV6-5 and TRBJ1-4, with TRBD1 matching 7 bases. The CDR3 is made up of 15 amino acids. V was pared by 0 bases and J by 6 bases, with 4 bases of the junction left unmatched. The germline V gene encodes CDR1 MNHEY and CDR2 SVGAGI. CDR3 bases: TGTGCCAGCAGTTACTCCTCGACAGGGTATGAAAAACTGTTTTTT. It specifies CASSYSSTGYEKLFF.

V is TRBV2 and J is TRBJ1-5; D gene unclear. The length of the CDR3 is 14 residues. CDR1 and CDR2 from the germline V gene are SNHLY and FYNNEI. V lost 7 bases, J lost 4 bases, and 14 bases lay in between. The CDR3 DNA sequence: TGTGCCAGCAATATCCGCCTATTAAATCAGCCCCAGCATTTT. Translated, it gives CASNIRLLNQPQHF.

The CDR3 spells CASSISGEGSYEQYF. The CDR3 DNA sequence: TGTGCCAGTAGTATTTCGGGGGAGGGGTCCTACGAGCAGTACTTC. The V gene is TRBV19, the J gene TRBJ2-7, with 7 positions matching TRBD2. The germline V gene has CDR1 LNHDA and CDR2 SQIVND (reference sequence). J was trimmed by 1 base and V by 3 bases; bases with no gene match: 6. There are 15 residues in the CDR3.

As for this clone: Additional DNA sequences in this sample encode the identical CDR3. The rearrangement joins TRBV2 to TRBJ1-2, with D uncertain. Trimming removed 2 bases from V and 3 bases from J, with 7 bases in between. Germline assignment: CDR1 SNHLY and CDR2 FYNNEI. The CDR3 covers 13 residues. The CDR3 DNA follows: TGTGCCAGCAGTGAATCGAGGGACTATGGCTACACCTTC. This gives the protein CASSESRDYGYTF.

This clone appeared a single time. The V call is TRBV5-1, the J call TRBJ2-2, with 9 bases matching TRBD1. This CDR3 spans 15 amino acids. V was pared by 3 bases and J by 5 bases, with 5 bases of the junction left unmatched. CDR1 and CDR2 from the germline V gene are SGHRS and YFSETQ. In nucleotides, the CDR3 is TGCGCCAGCAGCTCACAGGGGGCTGGAACCGGGGAGCTGTTTTTT. This codes for CASSSQGAGTGELFF.

The chain is built from TRBV28 and TRBJ1-3; unclear D gene. CDR3 length: 16 amino acids. Trimming left V 3 bases short and J 0 bases short, with 12 bases between. CDR1 MDHEN and CDR2 SYDVKM come from the germline V gene. In nucleotides, the CDR3 is TGTGCCAGCAGTTTTTATATGTTTTACTCTGGAAACACCATATATTTT. It translates to CASSFYMFYSGNTIYF. Full variable domain (rest looked up from reference TRBV28 and TRBJ1-3): DVKVTQSSRYLVKRTGEKVFLECVQDMDHENMFWYRQDPGLGLRLIYFSYDVKMKEKGDIPEGYSVSREKKERFSLILESASTNQTSMYLCASSFYMFYSGNTIYFGEGSWLTVV.

This chain links TRBV2 with TRBJ2-5; 7 nucleotides align to TRBD1. The CDR3 runs 15 residues. Germline trimming cut 5 bases from V and 2 bases from J; bases unmatched to any gene: 8. CDR1 SNHLY and CDR2 FYNNEI come from the germline V gene. The DNA for the CDR3 is TGTGCCAGCAGTCTTCTAGGGACAGAACAAGAGACCCAGTACTTC. Its protein is CASSLLGTEQETQYF. Filled out from reference TRBV2 and TRBJ2-5, the complete variable domain reads EPEVTQTPSHQVTQMGQEVILRCVPISNHLYFYWYRQILGQKVEFLVSFYNNEISEKSEIFDDQFSVERPDGSNFTLKIRSTKLEDSAMYFCASSLLGTEQETQYFGPGTRLLVL.

The gene calls are TRBV6-6 and TRBJ1-2; 8 bases map to TRBD1. V was clipped by 2 bases and J by 6 bases; unmatched bases: 5. The CDR3 has 14 residues. Germline V CDR1 and CDR2: MNHNY, SVGAGI (reference sequence). The CDR3 protein is CASSYLQGADGYTF. The CDR3 DNA reads TGTGCCAGCAGTTACCTCCAGGGGGCAGATGGCTACACCTTC.

The genes are TRBV5-4 and TRBJ2-2, with D perhaps TRBD1 (7 bases). The germline V gene encodes CDR1 SGHNT and CDR2 YYREEE (reference sequence). This CDR3 is built from 18 residues. The V gene lost 4 bases and the J gene lost 4 bases, with 23 bases spanning the gap. The CDR3 bases are TGTGCCAGCAGCACAGGGCGAGGAGGGGGCAGAATCACCGGGGAGCTGTTTTTT. Residues: CASSTGRGGGRITGELFF.

This clone was seen only once. The rearrangement joins TRBV5-1 to TRBJ1-1, with D perhaps TRBD1 (5 bases). CDR3 length: 17 residues. Germline loops: CDR1 SGHRS, CDR2 YFSETQ. Trimming shortened V by 4 bases and J by 2 bases, and 21 bases separated the two germline ends. CDR3: CASSPDRFSQGNTEAFF. The CDR3 DNA reads as TGCGCCAGCAGCCCCGACAGATTTTCCCAGGGAAACACTGAAGCTTTCTTT.

This clone was seen a few times. The V and J genes are TRBV6-5 and TRBJ1-2, with D tentatively TRBD1 (6 bases). This CDR3 has 11 amino acids. Trimming stripped 6 bases from V and 8 bases from J, with 10 bases between. Germline CDR1 and CDR2: MNHEY and SVGAGI. For the CDR3, the DNA is TGTGCCAGCAGATTGGACAGCGGCTACACCTTC. Encoded protein: CASRLDSGYTF.

J is TRBJ2-7 and V is TRBV5-1; 9 bases agree with TRBD1. With 7 bases clipped from V and 4 bases from J, the junction kept 0 bases outside the gene matches. Germline V gene lookup returns CDR1 SGHRS and CDR2 YFSETQ. There are 11 residues in the CDR3. CDR3 region: CASGTGYEQYF. The CDR3 DNA follows: TGCGCCAGCGGGACAGGGTACGAGCAGTACTTC.

J is TRBJ2-1 and V is TRBV5-6, with a possible D match to TRBD1 (6 bases). Germline V gene data show CDR1 as SGHDT and CDR2 as YYEEEE. CDR3 length equals 15 residues. The germline V and J ends were trimmed by 0 bases and 0 bases, with 7 bases remaining between them. The chain's CDR3 is CASSLEGDSYNEQFF. As DNA, the CDR3 is TGTGCCAGCAGCTTGGAGGGGGACTCCTACAATGAGCAGTTCTTC.

This clone was seen only once. The V and J genes are TRBV10-3 and TRBJ2-7; no firm D call. The CDR3 has 11 residues. The V gene lost 6 bases and the J gene lost 6 bases, with 9 bases spanning the gap. CDR1 ENHRY and CDR2 SYGVKD come from the germline V gene. The CDR3 here is CAIRSGGEQYF. The CDR3 nucleotides read TGTGCCATCAGATCAGGTGGCGAGCAGTACTTC.

The rearrangement links TRBV6-5 to TRBJ2-7; 8 bases are shared with TRBD1. V lost 5 bases, J lost 7 bases, and 7 bases stayed unmatched. CDR3 size: 13 residues. Germline V CDR1 and CDR2: MNHEY, SVGAGI. The CDR3 sequence is CASSPGTGREQYF. CDR3 coding DNA: TGTGCCAGCAGTCCTGGGACAGGACGGGAGCAGTACTTC.

The chain combines TRBV30 with TRBJ1-3; the D gene is possibly TRBD1 (5 bases). Trimming stripped 0 bases from V and 4 bases from J, with 13 bases between. In germline, CDR1 is GTSNPN, CDR2 SVGIG (reference sequence). The CDR3 totals 15 residues. The CDR3 loop reads CAWSVMEGKGNTIYF. For the CDR3, the DNA is TGTGCCTGGAGTGTAATGGAGGGGAAAGGAAACACCATATATTTT.

The chain is built from TRBV28 and TRBJ2-7; 9 positions match TRBD1. There are 11 residues in the CDR3. Germline V CDR1 and CDR2: MDHEN, SYDVKM. After removal of 7 bases from V and 6 bases from J, the junction contained 1 base not matched to a gene. For the CDR3, the DNA is TGTGCCAGCACGGACAGGGGCGAGCAGTACTTC. Its protein product is CASTDRGEQYF.

The DNA for the CDR3 is TGTGCCATCAGCGCCGGGACAGGGTTGATTGGGAACACCGGGGAGCTGTTTTTT. Protein product: CAISAGTGLIGNTGELFF. The rearrangement uses TRBV10-3 and TRBJ2-2; 9 positions match TRBD1. Germline lookup yields CDR1 ENHRY and CDR2 SYGVKD. V lost 6 bases to trimming and J lost 1 base; unmatched junction nucleotides: 12. The CDR3 length is 18 residues.

The chain joins TRBV5-1 to TRBJ2-2, with D maybe TRBD1 (6 bases). With 0 bases removed from V and 5 bases from J, the gap between germline ends came to 17 bases. CDR1 is SGHRS, CDR2 YFSETQ, per germline. This CDR3 contains 17 residues. Here the CDR3 reads CASSLEGGTILTGELFF. Here the CDR3 DNA reads TGCGCCAGCAGCTTGGAAGGGGGAACCATCTTGACCGGGGAGCTGTTTTTT. Looking up the rest from reference TRBV5-1 and TRBJ2-2 gives the full variable domain: KAGVTQTPRYLIKTRGQQVTLSCSPISGHRSVSWYQQTPGQGLQFLFEYFSETQRNKGNFPGRFSGRQFSNSRSEMNVSTLELGDSALYLCASSLEGGTILTGELFFGEGSRLTVL.

This clone was observed once. This chain links TRBV9 with TRBJ1-1, with 8 positions matching TRBD1. V dropped 6 bases and J dropped 7; count of bases not matched to a gene: 11. The CDR3 is made up of 14 amino acids. Germline V CDR1 and CDR2: SGDLS, YYNGEE. The CDR3 protein is CASTPGGRNGEAFF. The CDR3 nucleotides read TGTGCCAGCACCCCAGGGGGCCGAAATGGTGAAGCTTTCTTT. Supplemented by reference TRBV9 and TRBJ1-1, the full variable domain reads DSGVTQTPKHLITATGQRVTLRCSPRSGDLSVYWYQQSLDQGLQFLIQYYNGEERAKGNILERFSAQQFPDLHSELNLSSLELGDSALYFCASTPGGRNGEAFFGQGTRLTVV.